Sequencing of this T cell receptor (beta chain) was carried out in a study of cytomegalovirus exposure and HLA in healthy donors. V was cut by 4 bases and J by 5 bases, with 14 bases left in between. From germline, CDR1 is SGHVS and CDR2 FQNEAQ. CDR3 size: 14 residues. Comments on this clone: Its antigen is not identified.

The PCR used 60 Vbeta and 13 Jbeta primers. Measured with immunoSEQ multiplex PCR; TCRdb has only the in-frame clones, and not every one. There are approximately 50,000 clones in the sample; about four fifths occur only once, and about 2.5% lies in the top ten. Study observations and caveats: In vitro data verified three CMV-associated chains as specific for CMV antigens.

This chain uses TRBV7-8 with TRBJ2-5; a weak D match, TRBD2 (6 bases). Sequencing used PBMCs. The TCR sequence derives from a boy aged 5-17 years in good health and CMV-seropositive. This chain's CDR3 is CASSSLANGETQYF. The CDR3 coding sequence is TGTGCCAGCAGCTCTCTAGCGAATGGGGAGACCCAGTACTTC. Supplemented by reference TRBV7-8 and TRBJ2-5, the full variable domain reads GAGVSQSPRYKVAKRGQDVALRCDPISGHVSLFWYQQALGQGPEFLTYFQNEAQLDKSGLPSDRFFAERPEGSVSTLKIQRTQQEDSAVYLCASSSLANGETQYFGPGTRLLVL.